This TCR beta chain was found in a study of T cells after yellow fever vaccination. The germline V and J ends were trimmed by 5 bases and 5 bases, with 9 bases remaining between them. The CDR3 covers 12 residues. Germline V lookup: CDR1 KGHSH, CDR2 LQKENI. TCRdb called the 5' RACE reads again in MiXCR, with one record for every CDR3 protein. Of nearly 550,000 distinct CDR3 sequences listed, roughly 19% are singletons. The clonotype comes from a young man who received the YFV17D yellow fever vaccine. The rearrangement links TRBV18 to TRBJ2-5; D gene unclear. The input for sequencing was PBMCs, taken 15 days after the yellow fever booster vaccination. In nucleotides, the CDR3 is TGTGCCAGCTCATCCGGACCGGAGACCCAGTACTTC. Protein product: CASSSGPETQYF.